This T cell receptor (beta chain) derives from a study of T cell responses to AZD1222 COVID-19 vaccine. The CDR3 extends over 14 amino acids. The ends were cut back, 3 bases at V and 3 bases at J, with 9 bases in the middle. Germline V CDR1 and CDR2: LNHDA, SQIVND (reference sequence). Findings of the study overall: After the peak T cell response, and only then, were repertoires sampled.

This clone was recorded once. What it binds is not known. The assay was immunoSEQ multiplex PCR, and TCRdb's table has in-frame clones only and misses some. The sample comprises about 86,000 clones, 89% of which are singletons, and about 5.4% rests with the top ten. The source was peripheral blood, collected 28 days after the second AZD1222 dose. This chain uses TRBV19 with TRBJ1-5; no reliable D call. This sequence originates from an adult who received the AZD1222 COVID-19 vaccine. This CDR3 reads CASSIGPNNQPQHF. The CDR3 coding sequence is TGTGCCAGTAGTATCGGACCGAACAATCAGCCCCAGCATTTT.